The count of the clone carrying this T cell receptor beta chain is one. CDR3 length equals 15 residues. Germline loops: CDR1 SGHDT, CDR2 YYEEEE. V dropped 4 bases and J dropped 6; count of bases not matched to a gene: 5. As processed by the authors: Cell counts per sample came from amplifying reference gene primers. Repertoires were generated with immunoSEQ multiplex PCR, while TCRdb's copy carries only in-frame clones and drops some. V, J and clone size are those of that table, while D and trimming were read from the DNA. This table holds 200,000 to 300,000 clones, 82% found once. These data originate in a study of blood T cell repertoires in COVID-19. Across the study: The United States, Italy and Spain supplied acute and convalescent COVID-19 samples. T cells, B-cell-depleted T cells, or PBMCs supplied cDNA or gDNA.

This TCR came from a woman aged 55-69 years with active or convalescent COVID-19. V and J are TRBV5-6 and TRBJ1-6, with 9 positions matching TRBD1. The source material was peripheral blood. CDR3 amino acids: CASSATGGSNSPLHF. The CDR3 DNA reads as TGTGCCAGCAGCGCAACAGGGGGCAGTAATTCACCCCTCCACTTT.